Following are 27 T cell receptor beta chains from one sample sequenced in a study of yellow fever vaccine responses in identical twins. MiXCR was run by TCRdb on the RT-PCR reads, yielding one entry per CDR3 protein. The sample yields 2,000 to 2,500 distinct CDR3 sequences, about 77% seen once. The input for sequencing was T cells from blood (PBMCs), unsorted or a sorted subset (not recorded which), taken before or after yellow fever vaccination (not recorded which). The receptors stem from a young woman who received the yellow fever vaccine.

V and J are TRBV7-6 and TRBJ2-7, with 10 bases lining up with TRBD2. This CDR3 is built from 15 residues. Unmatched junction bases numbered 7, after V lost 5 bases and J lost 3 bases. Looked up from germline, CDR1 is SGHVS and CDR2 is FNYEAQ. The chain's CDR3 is CASSASGRADYEQYF. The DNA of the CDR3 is TGTGCCAGCAGCGCCAGCGGGAGGGCCGACTACGAGCAGTACTTC. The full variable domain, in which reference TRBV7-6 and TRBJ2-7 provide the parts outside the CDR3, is GAGVSQSPRYKVTKRGQDVALRCDPISGHVSLYWYRQALGQGPEFLTYFNYEAQQDKSGLPNDRFSAERPEGSISTLTIQRTEQRDSAMYRCASSASGRADYEQYFGPGTRLTVT.

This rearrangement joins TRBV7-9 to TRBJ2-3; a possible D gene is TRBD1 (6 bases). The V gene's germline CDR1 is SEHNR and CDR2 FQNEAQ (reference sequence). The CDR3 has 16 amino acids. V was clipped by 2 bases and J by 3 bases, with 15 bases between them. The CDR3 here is CASSLRTQGITDTQYF. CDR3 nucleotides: TGTGCCAGCAGCTTAAGGACCCAGGGGATAACAGATACGCAGTATTTT.

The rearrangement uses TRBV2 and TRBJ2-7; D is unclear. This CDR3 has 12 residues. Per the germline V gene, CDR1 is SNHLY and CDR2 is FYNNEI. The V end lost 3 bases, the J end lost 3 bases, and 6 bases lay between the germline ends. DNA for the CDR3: TGTGCCAGCAGTGAGACAAGCTACGAGCAGTACTTC. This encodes CASSETSYEQYF.

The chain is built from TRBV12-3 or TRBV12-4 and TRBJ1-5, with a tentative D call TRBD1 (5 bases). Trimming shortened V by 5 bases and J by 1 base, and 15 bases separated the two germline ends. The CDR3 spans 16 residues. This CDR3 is CASSPLGDLSNQPQHF. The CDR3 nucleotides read TGTGCCAGCAGTCCGTTAGGGGACTTGAGCAATCAGCCCCAGCATTTT.

The CDR3 sequence: CASRTQGEGYEQYF. The CDR3 DNA is TGTGCCAGCAGAACACAGGGGGAGGGTTACGAGCAGTACTTC. This rearrangement joins TRBV5-6 to TRBJ2-7; a possible D gene is TRBD1 (8 bases). The length of the CDR3 is 14 residues. The germline V gene encodes CDR1 SGHDT and CDR2 YYEEEE. With 5 bases removed from V and 4 bases from J, the gap between germline ends came to 16 bases.

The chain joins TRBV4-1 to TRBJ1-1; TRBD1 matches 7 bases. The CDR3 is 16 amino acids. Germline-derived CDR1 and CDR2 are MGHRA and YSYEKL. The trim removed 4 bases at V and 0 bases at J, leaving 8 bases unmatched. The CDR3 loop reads CASSLGQAGMNTEAFF. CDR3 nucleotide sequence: TGCGCCAGCAGCCTTGGACAGGCGGGTATGAACACTGAAGCTTTCTTT.

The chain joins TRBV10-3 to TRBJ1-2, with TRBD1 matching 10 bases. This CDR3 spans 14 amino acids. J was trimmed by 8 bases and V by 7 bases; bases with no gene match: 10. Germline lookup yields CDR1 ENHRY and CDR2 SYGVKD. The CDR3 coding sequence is TGTGCCATCAATACGACAGGGGGCGCGTACGGCTACACCTTC. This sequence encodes CAINTTGGAYGYTF.

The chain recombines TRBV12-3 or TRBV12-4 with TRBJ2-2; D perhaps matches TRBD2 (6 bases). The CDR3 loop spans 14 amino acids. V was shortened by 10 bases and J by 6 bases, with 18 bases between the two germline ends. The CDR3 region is CATKGSPGAGELFF. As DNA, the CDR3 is TGTGCCACCAAGGGATCTCCGGGGGCCGGGGAGCTGTTTTTT.

The CDR3 DNA is TGCAGTGCTAGAGATTCGGGGGCGGATCAGCCCCAGCATTTT. Protein: CSARDSGADQPQHF. This chain connects TRBV20-1 to TRBJ1-5; possible D gene TRBD1, 6 bases. Germline V gene sequence: CDR1 DFQATT, CDR2 SNEGSKA (reference sequence). This CDR3 has 14 amino acids. The V end was cut by 0 bases, the J end by 5 bases, with 11 bases between.

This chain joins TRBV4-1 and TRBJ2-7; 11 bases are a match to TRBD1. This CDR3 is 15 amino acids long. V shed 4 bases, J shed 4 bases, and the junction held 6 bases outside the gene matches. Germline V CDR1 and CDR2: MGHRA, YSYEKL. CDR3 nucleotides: TGCGCCAGCAGCCTACGGACAGGGGGCTCGTACGAGCAGTACTTC. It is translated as CASSLRTGGSYEQYF.

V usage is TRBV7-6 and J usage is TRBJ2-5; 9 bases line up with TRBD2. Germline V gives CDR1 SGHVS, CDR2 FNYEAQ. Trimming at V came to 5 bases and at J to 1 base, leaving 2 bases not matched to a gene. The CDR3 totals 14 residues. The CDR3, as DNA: TGTGCCAGCAGCCCGACTAGCGGCCAAGAGACCCAGTACTTC. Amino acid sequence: CASSPTSGQETQYF.

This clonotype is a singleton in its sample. The CDR3 region has the DNA TGTGCCATCAGTGAGGTTAGCGGAGTTTACAATGAGCAGTTCTTC. As protein: CAISEVSGVYNEQFF. The chain joins TRBV10-3 to TRBJ2-1; weak D call: TRBD2 (6 bases). Trimming stripped 2 bases from V and 4 bases from J, with 12 bases between. In germline, CDR1 is ENHRY, CDR2 SYGVKD. CDR3 length equals 15 residues.

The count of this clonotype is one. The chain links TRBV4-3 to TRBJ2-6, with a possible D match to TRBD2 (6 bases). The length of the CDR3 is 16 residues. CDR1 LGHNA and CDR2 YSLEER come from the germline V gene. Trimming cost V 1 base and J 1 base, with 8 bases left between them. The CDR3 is CASSQAGTSGANVLTF. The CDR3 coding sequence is TGCGCCAGCAGCCAAGCTGGGACTTCTGGGGCCAACGTCCTGACTTTC.

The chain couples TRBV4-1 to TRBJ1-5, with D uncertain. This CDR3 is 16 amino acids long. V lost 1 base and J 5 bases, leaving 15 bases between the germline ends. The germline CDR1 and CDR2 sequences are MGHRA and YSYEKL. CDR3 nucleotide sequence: TGCGCCAGCAGCCAAGTGGCGGGTCGTTTGGATCAGCCCCAGCATTTT. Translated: CASSQVAGRLDQPQHF.

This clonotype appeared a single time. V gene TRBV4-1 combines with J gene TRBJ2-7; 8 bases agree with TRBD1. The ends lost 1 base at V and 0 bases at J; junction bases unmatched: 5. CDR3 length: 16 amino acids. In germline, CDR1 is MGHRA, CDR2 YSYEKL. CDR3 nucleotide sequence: TGCGCCAGCAGCCAAGCCGGGACAGGAGCCTCCTACGAGCAGTACTTC. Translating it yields CASSQAGTGASYEQYF.

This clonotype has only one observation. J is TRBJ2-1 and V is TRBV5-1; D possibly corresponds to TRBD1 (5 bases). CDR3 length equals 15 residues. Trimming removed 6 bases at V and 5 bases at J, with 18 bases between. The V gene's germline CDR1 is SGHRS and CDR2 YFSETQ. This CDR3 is CASNAWLDKDNEQFF. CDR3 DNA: TGCGCCAGCAACGCTTGGCTGGACAAAGACAATGAGCAGTTCTTC.

The CDR3 sequence is CASSESPSGSLNEQFF. CDR3 DNA sequence: TGCGCCAGCAGTGAGTCCCCTAGCGGGAGCCTTAATGAGCAGTTCTTC. The chain combines TRBV10-1 with TRBJ2-1, with 10 bases identical to TRBD2. This CDR3 comprises 16 residues. Germline loops: CDR1 WNHNN, CDR2 SYGVQD (reference sequence). Germline trimming cut 0 bases from V and 7 bases from J; bases unmatched to any gene: 6.

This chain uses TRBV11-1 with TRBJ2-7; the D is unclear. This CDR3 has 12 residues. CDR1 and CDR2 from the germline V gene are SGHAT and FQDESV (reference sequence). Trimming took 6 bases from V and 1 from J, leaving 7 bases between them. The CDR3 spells CASSPASYEQYF. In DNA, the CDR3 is TGTGCCAGCAGTCCTGCTTCCTACGAGCAGTACTTC.

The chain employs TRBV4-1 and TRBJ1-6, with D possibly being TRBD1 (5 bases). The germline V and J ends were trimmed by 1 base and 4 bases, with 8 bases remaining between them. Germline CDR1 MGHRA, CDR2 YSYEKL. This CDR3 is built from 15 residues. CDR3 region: CASSQVTVYNSPLHF. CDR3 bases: TGCGCCAGCAGCCAAGTGACAGTTTATAATTCACCCCTCCACTTT.

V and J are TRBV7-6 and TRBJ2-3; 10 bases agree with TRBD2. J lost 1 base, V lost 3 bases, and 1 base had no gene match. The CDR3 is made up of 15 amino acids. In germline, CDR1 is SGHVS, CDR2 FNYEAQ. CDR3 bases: TGTGCCAGCAGCTTCCTAGCGGGGGGCACAGATACGCAGTATTTT. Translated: CASSFLAGGTDTQYF.

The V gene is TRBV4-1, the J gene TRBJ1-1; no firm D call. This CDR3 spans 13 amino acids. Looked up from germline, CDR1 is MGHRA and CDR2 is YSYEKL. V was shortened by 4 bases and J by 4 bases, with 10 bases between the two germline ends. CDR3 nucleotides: TGCGCCAGCAGCCCTCGAGAGGCCACTGAAGCTTTCTTT. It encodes CASSPREATEAFF.

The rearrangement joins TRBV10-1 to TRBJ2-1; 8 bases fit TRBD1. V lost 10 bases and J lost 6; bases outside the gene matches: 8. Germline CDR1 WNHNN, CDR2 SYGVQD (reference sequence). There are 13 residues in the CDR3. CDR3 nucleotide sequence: TGCGCCACTACGTGGACAGGGTTCAATGAGCAGTTCTTC. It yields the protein CATTWTGFNEQFF.

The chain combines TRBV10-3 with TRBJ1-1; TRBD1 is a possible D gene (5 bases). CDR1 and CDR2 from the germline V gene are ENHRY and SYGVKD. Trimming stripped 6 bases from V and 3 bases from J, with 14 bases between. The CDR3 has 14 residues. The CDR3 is CAISFRDLDTEAFF. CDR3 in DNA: TGTGCCATCAGCTTCCGGGACCTAGACACTGAAGCTTTCTTT.

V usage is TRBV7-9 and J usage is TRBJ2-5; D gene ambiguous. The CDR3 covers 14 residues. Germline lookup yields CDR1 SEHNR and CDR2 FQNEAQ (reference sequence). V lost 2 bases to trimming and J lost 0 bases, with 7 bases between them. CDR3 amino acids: CASSLQTYQETQYF. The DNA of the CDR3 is TGTGCCAGCAGCTTACAAACCTACCAAGAGACCCAGTACTTC.

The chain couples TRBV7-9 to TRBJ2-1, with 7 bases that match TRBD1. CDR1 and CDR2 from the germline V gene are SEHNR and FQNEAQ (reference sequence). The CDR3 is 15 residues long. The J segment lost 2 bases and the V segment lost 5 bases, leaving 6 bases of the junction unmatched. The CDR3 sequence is CASSPRDRPYNEQFF. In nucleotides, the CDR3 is TGTGCCAGCAGCCCACGGGACAGACCCTACAATGAGCAGTTCTTC. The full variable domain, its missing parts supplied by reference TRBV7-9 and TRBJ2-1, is DTGVSQNPRHKITKRGQNVTFRCDPISEHNRLYWYRQTLGQGPEFLTYFQNEAQLEKSRLLSDRFSAERPKGSFSTLEIQRTEQGDSAMYLCASSPRDRPYNEQFFGPGTRLTVL.

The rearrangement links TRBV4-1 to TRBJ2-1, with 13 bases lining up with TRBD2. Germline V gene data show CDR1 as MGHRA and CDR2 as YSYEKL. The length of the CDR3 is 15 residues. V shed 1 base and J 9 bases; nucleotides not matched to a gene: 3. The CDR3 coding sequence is TGCGCCAGCAGCCAAGGGACTAGCGGGAGTTTTGAGCAGTTCTTC. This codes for CASSQGTSGSFEQFF.

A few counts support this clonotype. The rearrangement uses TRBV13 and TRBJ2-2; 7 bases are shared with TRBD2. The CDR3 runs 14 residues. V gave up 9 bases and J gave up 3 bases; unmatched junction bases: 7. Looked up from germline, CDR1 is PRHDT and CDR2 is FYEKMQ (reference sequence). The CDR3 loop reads CARKSGDHTGELFF. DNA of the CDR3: TGTGCCAGAAAAAGCGGGGACCACACCGGGGAGCTGTTTTTT. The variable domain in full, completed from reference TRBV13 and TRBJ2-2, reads AAGVIQSPRHLIKEKRETATLKCYPIPRHDTVYWYQQGPGQDPQFLISFYEKMQSDKGSIPDRFSAQQFSDYHSELNMSSLELGDSALYFCARKSGDHTGELFFGEGSRLTVL.